This T cell receptor beta chain was recorded in a study of T-cell reconstitution after alpha-beta-depleted transplantation in children. Overall study findings and caveats: At the one-year point after transplant, T-cell counts and TCRbeta diversity were found to come mostly from T cells that had been newly produced. In some patients, recipient T cells and intrathymic progenitors surviving conditioning explained high day-60 diversity. Reports say that about two months after transplant, the alpha-beta T cells came out of several hundred graft clones that had expanded.

A library of TCRbeta sequences, prepared with unique molecular identifiers, was generated. TCRdb re-called the PCR reads through MiXCR, storing one row per CDR3 protein. The sample consists of around 960,000 distinct CDR3 sequences, about 29% of them appearing once. Concerning this clonotype: Its antigen is not known.

The CDR3 loop spans 12 amino acids. Per the germline V gene, CDR1 is SGHVS and CDR2 is FQNEAQ. Trimming took 2 bases from V and 3 from J, leaving 4 bases between them. This specimen was PBMCs, mostly from graft donor cells, taken 360 days after TCRalphabeta/CD19-depleted stem cell transplant. This chain joins TRBV7-8 and TRBJ1-2; D ambiguous. This TCR was recovered from a boy younger than two who had a stem cell transplant for SCID, so the T cells may come from the graft donor. CDR3 protein: CASSLNHYGYTF. The DNA of the CDR3 is TGTGCCAGCAGCTTAAACCACTATGGCTACACCTTC.